This T cell receptor (beta chain) was sequenced during a study of blood T cell repertoires in COVID-19. Study details: Both acute and convalescent COVID-19 samples were obtained from the United States, Italy and Spain.

Trimming cost V 7 bases and J 6 bases, with 12 bases left between them. The CDR3 has 12 amino acids. Looked up from germline, CDR1 is MNHNY and CDR2 is SVGAGI (reference sequence). Here immunoSEQ multiplex PCR was the method, and the copy in TCRdb shows in-frame clones only, minus some. The sample yields 150,000 to 160,000 clones, 65% to 90% seen once. The gene calls are TRBV6-6 and TRBJ1-1; D possibly corresponds to TRBD1 (6 bases). The clonotype was recovered from a woman aged 60 to 75 with COVID-19, enrolled during active disease. Sequenced input: peripheral blood. The CDR3 coding sequence is TGTGCCAGCACAAGGGGGGGGGCTGAAGCTTTCTTT. This gives the protein CASTRGGAEAFF.